These 13 T cell receptor beta chains came from one sample sequenced in a study of shared clonotypes between healthy human individuals. Sequenced by immunoSEQ multiplex PCR; TCRdb stores in-frame clones only, minus some. The sample has under 1,100,000 clones, about 80% seen once. The sequenced material came from memory CD4+ T cells from PBMCs. Subset noted: CD45RA-negative fraction. The receptor set was obtained from a man aged 18 to 29 in good health. Some clones in this sample may be carry-over from other donors' samples.

Comments on this clone: The same CDR3 arises from other DNA sequences in this sample as well. The rearrangement joins TRBV19 to TRBJ2-5, with D possibly matching TRBD2 (5 bases). Trimming removed 2 bases at V and 4 bases at J, with 8 bases between. This CDR3 spans 13 amino acids. Germline CDR1 reads LNHDA; CDR2 reads SQIVND (reference sequence). CDR3 DNA: TGTGCCAGTAGTATACTGGCGGGAGAGACCCAGTACTTC. Translating it yields CASSILAGETQYF. The full variable domain, in which reference TRBV19 and TRBJ2-5 provide the parts outside the CDR3, is DGGITQSPKYLFRKEGQNVTLSCEQNLNHDAMYWYRQDPGQGLRLIYYSQIVNDFQKGDIAEGYSVSREKKESFPLTVTSAQKNPTAFYLCASSILAGETQYFGPGTRLLVL.

This clone was recorded at least ten times. V and J are TRBV5-4 and TRBJ2-7, with 7 bases aligning to TRBD1. Germline V gene lookup returns CDR1 SGHNT and CDR2 YYREEE (reference sequence). This CDR3 comprises 15 residues. V gave up 4 bases and J gave up 0 bases; unmatched junction bases: 7. The chain's CDR3 is CASSAQGDSSYEQYF. The CDR3 nucleotides read TGTGCCAGCAGCGCGCAGGGGGATAGCTCCTACGAGCAGTACTTC.

The chain employs TRBV7-2 and TRBJ2-1; D not resolved. Germline V lookup: CDR1 SGHTA, CDR2 FQGNSA. CDR3 length: 15 amino acids. Trimming pared 0 bases from V and 0 bases from J, leaving 6 bases between. CDR3 nucleotides: TGTGCCAGCAGCTTAGCGGTTACCTCCTACAATGAGCAGTTCTTC. This encodes CASSLAVTSYNEQFF.

The chain joins TRBV9 to TRBJ2-2; TRBD2 matches at 7 bases. CDR3 length: 16 amino acids. Germline lookup yields CDR1 SGDLS and CDR2 YYNGEE. The V segment lost 0 bases and the J segment 1 base; nucleotides outside the gene matches: 3. CDR3 region: CASSVAASGNTGELFF. The CDR3, as DNA: TGTGCCAGCAGCGTAGCGGCTAGCGGGAACACCGGGGAGCTGTTTTTT. Full variable domain (missing parts from reference TRBV9 and TRBJ2-2): DSGVTQTPKHLITATGQRVTLRCSPRSGDLSVYWYQQSLDQGLQFLIQYYNGEERAKGNILERFSAQQFPDLHSELNLSSLELGDSALYFCASSVAASGNTGELFFGEGSRLTVL.

The chain is built from TRBV6-6 and TRBJ2-3; 8 nucleotides align to TRBD2. Trimming at V came to 6 bases and at J to 2 bases, leaving 7 bases not matched to a gene. The CDR3 loop spans 15 amino acids. Germline lookup yields CDR1 MNHNY and CDR2 SVGAGI (reference sequence). The CDR3 nucleotides read TGTGCCAGCAGACTAGCGGACCATCACACAGATACGCAGTATTTT. Protein sequence: CASRLADHHTDTQYF.

V usage is TRBV18 and J usage is TRBJ2-6; no firm D call. The germline V gene has CDR1 KGHSH and CDR2 LQKENI. This CDR3 has 16 residues. V lost 1 base, J lost 0 bases, and 7 bases lay in between. This CDR3 reads CASSPLHASGANVLTF. The CDR3 nucleotides are TGTGCCAGCTCACCACTTCACGCCTCTGGGGCCAACGTCCTGACTTTC.

This chain links TRBV9 with TRBJ2-1; D perhaps matches TRBD1 (5 bases). Germline V lookup: CDR1 SGDLS, CDR2 YYNGEE. Trimming cost V 4 bases and J 0 bases, with 23 bases left between them. This CDR3 is 19 amino acids long. For the CDR3, the DNA is TGTGCCAGCAGCCCCCGTGAAGGGGTCGCGGAAAACTCCTACAATGAGCAGTTCTTC. It translates to CASSPREGVAENSYNEQFF. The complete variable domain, with remaining parts taken from reference TRBV9 and TRBJ2-1, reads DSGVTQTPKHLITATGQRVTLRCSPRSGDLSVYWYQQSLDQGLQFLIQYYNGEERAKGNILERFSAQQFPDLHSELNLSSLELGDSALYFCASSPREGVAENSYNEQFFGPGTRLTVL.

The chain combines TRBV6-4 with TRBJ1-1; TRBD1 matches at 9 bases. V lost 3 bases to trimming and J lost 5 bases; unmatched junction nucleotides: 7. Germline loops: CDR1 MRHNA, CDR2 SNTAGT. The CDR3 covers 15 residues. The CDR3 sequence: CASSEQGAAGTEAFF. CDR3 DNA sequence: TGTGCCAGCAGTGAACAGGGGGCTGCGGGGACTGAAGCTTTCTTT.

The CDR3 DNA reads TGTGCCAGCAGCCCAAGGGGAGGGAGCCACAATGAGCAGTTCTTC. This codes for CASSPRGGSHNEQFF. This chain connects TRBV11-1 to TRBJ2-1, with TRBD2 identical over 7 bases. The length of the CDR3 is 15 residues. V lost 5 bases and J lost 5; bases outside the gene matches: 9. CDR1 is SGHAT, CDR2 FQDESV, per germline (reference sequence).

This clone was counted at least ten times. This chain joins TRBV30 and TRBJ2-6; no clear D gene. Per the germline V gene, CDR1 is GTSNPN and CDR2 is SVGIG (reference sequence). V was clipped by 5 bases and J by 0 bases, with 14 bases between them. The CDR3 length is 16 residues. CDR3 in DNA: TGTGCCTGGTCCTACCTTGGTCTCTCTGGGGCCAACGTCCTGACTTTC. This gives the protein CAWSYLGLSGANVLTF.

The CDR3 DNA reads TGCGCCAGCAGCTTCGGCAGGGAGAATGAAAAACTGTTTTTT. Residues: CASSFGRENEKLFF. V is TRBV5-1 and J is TRBJ1-4; possibly TRBD1 for D (5 bases). This CDR3 contains 14 residues. Trimming cost V 2 bases and J 5 bases, with 10 bases left between them. CDR1 and CDR2 (germline): SGHRS, YFSETQ.

V usage is TRBV4-2 and J usage is TRBJ1-4; the D is unclear. This CDR3 contains 14 residues. Trimming took off 0 bases at V and 7 bases at J, with 9 bases between the two ends. Germline-derived CDR1 and CDR2 are LGHNA and YNFKEQ. The CDR3 DNA sequence: TGTGCCAGCAGCCAAGATTCGAGGAGTGAAAAACTGTTTTTT. It specifies CASSQDSRSEKLFF.

This clone showed up many times. The CDR3 nucleotides read TGCAGCGTTGATACCCAAACAGGGGGCGCGGGTGGCTACACCTTC. This encodes CSVDTQTGGAGGYTF. The V and J genes are TRBV29-1 and TRBJ1-2; TRBD1 agrees at 9 bases. CDR3 length equals 15 residues. The V gene end was trimmed by 3 bases and the J gene end by 7 bases; junction bases not matched to a gene: 12. CDR1 and CDR2 from the germline V gene are SQVTM and ANQGSEA.